This is a list of T cell receptor beta chains from one sample in a study of cytomegalovirus exposure and HLA in healthy donors. Profiled with immunoSEQ multiplex PCR; TCRdb holds only in-frame clones, not every one. The sample holds some 90,000 clones, roughly 79% seen once. Material for sequencing was PBMCs. The receptors come from a female donor in good health and CMV-seropositive. Both conserved end residues are part of each CDR3. D genes are given only for firm matches. Part of the rows lack a size; the others show once, few, many or a class for expanded clones.

clone_size j_call d_call v_call cdr3_nt cdr3_aa
NA TRBJ2-1 TRBD1 TRBV7-2 TGTGCCAGCATCTGGGGACAGGGATTTAATGAGCAGTTCTTC CASIWGQGFNEQFF
NA TRBJ2-2 NA TRBV6-4 TGTGCCAGCAGGAGCCGGGACTTGGGGACCGGGGAGCTGTTTTTT CASRSRDLGTGELFF
NA TRBJ2-7 TRBD2 TRBV5-1 TGCGCCAGCAGCTTGGCGGACGCAACCGGGACTAATGCCTACGAGCAGTACTTC CASSLADATGTNAYEQYF
NA TRBJ1-1 TRBD1 TRBV5-4 TGTGCCAGCATCCCCCGAGAACAGGGGCCCCACACTGAAGCTTTCTTT CASIPREQGPHTEAFF
NA TRBJ1-3 NA TRBV15 TGTGCCACCAGCACAGGCGAGTCTGGAAACACCATATATTTT CATSTGESGNTIYF
NA TRBJ1-6 TRBD1 TRBV2 TGTGCCAGCCTGGGCTCCGGGACAGGGAATTCACCCCTCCACTTT CASLGSGTGNSPLHF
NA TRBJ1-1 NA TRBV28 TGTGCCAGCAGTTTAATCCGGGAATGGGGCACTGAAGCTTTCTTT CASSLIREWGTEAFF
NA TRBJ2-7 TRBD1 TRBV7-9 TGTGCCAGCAGCTTACTAGAGGGGGCCTCTGGAGAGCAGTACTTC CASSLLEGASGEQYF
once TRBJ2-3 NA TRBV11-2 TGTGCCAGCAGACAACCCGGGGGTGGTACGCAGTATTTT CASRQPGGGTQYF
NA TRBJ1-2 NA TRBV15 TGTGCCACCAGCGGACGGACAGAATATGGCTACACCTTC CATSGRTEYGYTF
NA TRBJ2-7 NA TRBV10-2 TGCGCCAGCAGTGAGGGGGGCGGGGGCTACGAGCAGTACTTC CASSEGGGGYEQYF
NA TRBJ2-7 TRBD2 TRBV28 TGTGCCAGCAGTTGGGGACTAGCGGGGCCTTATGAGCAGTACTTC CASSWGLAGPYEQYF
once TRBJ1-2 TRBD1 TRBV28 TGTGCCAGCTCCCGACAGGGAGGCGGCTACACCTTC CASSRQGGGYTF
NA TRBJ1-1 NA TRBV6-6 TGTGCCAGCAAAAAGGGAGGTGCTGGCACTGAAGCTTTCTTT CASKKGGAGTEAFF
few TRBJ1-2 NA TRBV28 TGTGCCAGCAGTTTAGGGGGGGGGAACTATGGCTACACCTTC CASSLGGGNYGYTF
NA TRBJ2-7 TRBD2 TRBV7-2 TGTGCCAGCAGCTTAGGGACTAGTTTAGGGGAGCAGTACTTC CASSLGTSLGEQYF
few TRBJ1-6 TRBD1 TRBV28 TGTGCCAGCAGAGGGACAGGGGTCTATAATTCACCCCTCCACTTT CASRGTGVYNSPLHF
NA TRBJ1-4 TRBD1 TRBV5-1 TGCGCCAGCAGTTCGGACAGGGGGCTTGAAAAACTGTTTTTT CASSSDRGLEKLFF
NA TRBJ2-4 TRBD1 TRBV30 TGTGCCTGGAGTGTCCCCGGGACAGGGGTCATTCAGTACTTC CAWSVPGTGVIQYF
NA TRBJ2-3 TRBD1 TRBV11-2 TGTGCCAGCAGCCCTACGAAGGGACAGGGGGGATGGACAGATACGCAGTATTTT CASSPTKGQGGWTDTQYF
NA TRBJ2-1 NA TRBV25-1 TGTGCCAGCAGTGAAGGAGGGACCCTTCATGAGCAGTTCTTC CASSEGGTLHEQFF
NA TRBJ2-3 NA TRBV29-1 TGCAGCGTTGCGGGAGAAGATACGCAGTATTTT CSVAGEDTQYF
NA TRBJ2-3 NA TRBV6-4 TGTGCCAGCAGTGACTCGAGAGGAGCCACAGATACGCAGTATTTT CASSDSRGATDTQYF
NA TRBJ2-2 NA TRBV7-6 TGTGCCAGCAGCTTAGGTGGCGGGGCCGGGGAGCTGTTTTTT CASSLGGGAGELFF
NA TRBJ1-5 NA TRBV27 TGTGCCAGCAGTTCCAGGGGTTTCAATCAGCCCCAGCATTTT CASSSRGFNQPQHF
NA TRBJ2-2 TRBD2 TRBV9 TGTGCCAGCAGCTTACTAGCGGGAACGAACACCGGGGAGCTGTTTTTT CASSLLAGTNTGELFF
once TRBJ1-3 NA TRBV5-4 TGTGCCAGCAGCTCGAGGGACTCTGGAAACACCATATATTTT CASSSRDSGNTIYF
few TRBJ1-4 NA TRBV29-1 TGCAGCACCTCGGGCAGGGGCGGCGAAAAACTGTTTTTT CSTSGRGGEKLFF
NA TRBJ2-1 TRBD1 TRBV6-6 TGTGCCAGCAGTTCCGGGACAGGGGAGCAGTTCTTC CASSSGTGEQFF
few TRBJ1-2 NA TRBV6-5 TGTGCCAGCGGCTCAGGCGCAGGCTACACCTTC CASGSGAGYTF
NA TRBJ1-4 NA TRBV27 TGTGCCAGCAAATTGTCGGGGACTAGCGAAAAACTGTTTTTT CASKLSGTSEKLFF
NA TRBJ2-5 NA TRBV27 TGTGCCAGCAGTGCTCACAACCAAGAGACCCAGTACTTC CASSAHNQETQYF
once TRBJ1-5 NA TRBV10-3 TGTGCCACGGGGGTGGGTCCGCCCCAGCATTTT CATGVGPPQHF
NA TRBJ1-2 NA TRBV7-2 TGTGCCAGCAGCCCCTATCAGGGCACCCTAGGCTACACCTTC CASSPYQGTLGYTF
NA TRBJ1-1 NA TRBV20-1 TGCAGTCCAGGGAGGACTGAAGCTTTCTTT CSPGRTEAFF
NA TRBJ2-7 NA TRBV7-9 TGTGCCAGCAGCGCTACTAGCGAGCAGTACTTC CASSATSEQYF
once TRBJ2-1 TRBD1 TRBV2 TGTGCCAGCATTCAAGGGACAGGGACCTACAATGAGCAGTTCTTC CASIQGTGTYNEQFF
once TRBJ1-2 TRBD1 TRBV30 TGTGCCTGGAGTCCGGACAGGGTCCCTGGCTATGGCTACACCTTC CAWSPDRVPGYGYTF
NA TRBJ2-5 NA TRBV5-4 TGTGCCAGCAGCTTGGTAGGGGCCCGAGGTTCGACCCAGTACTTC CASSLVGARGSTQYF
NA TRBJ2-7 TRBD2 TRBV5-1 TGCGCCAGCAGCCCCGCGTCGTGGGGGGGCTCCTACGAGCAGTACTTC CASSPASWGGSYEQYF
few TRBJ2-7 TRBD1 TRBV28 TGTGCCAGCAGTTTCCCGGGACAGGGTCGGTACGAGCAGTACTTC CASSFPGQGRYEQYF
once TRBJ1-2 TRBD1 TRBV4-2 TGTGCCAGCAGCACAGGGGCAGGCTACACCTTC CASSTGAGYTF
NA TRBJ2-2 NA TRBV9 TGTGCCAGCAGCGTAGCACTCACCGGGGAGCTGTTTTTT CASSVALTGELFF
once TRBJ2-2 NA TRBV5-1 TGCGCCAGCAGCTTGGCCACAGGCCTCACCGGGGAGCTGTTTTTT CASSLATGLTGELFF
NA TRBJ2-7 TRBD1 TRBV5-4 TGTGCCAGCAGCTTCGGCCAGGGGGCGGGAGAGCAGTACTTC CASSFGQGAGEQYF
few TRBJ1-5 TRBD1 TRBV6-8 TGTAAAAATCAGGGGGCCCCCAGAGGAAGCAATCAGCCCCAGCATTTT CKNQGAPRGSNQPQHF
NA TRBJ1-1 NA TRBV7-6 TGTGCCAGCAGCCTAGGGACAAACACTGAAGCTTTCTTT CASSLGTNTEAFF
few TRBJ1-1 NA TRBV2 TGTGCCAGCAGTGTAGACACTGAAGCTTTCTTT CASSVDTEAFF
few TRBJ1-5 TRBD1 TRBV28 TGTGCCAGCAGTCTTATGGGCAGGGGGACTCAGCCCCAGCATTTT CASSLMGRGTQPQHF
NA TRBJ2-1 TRBD2 TRBV30 TGTGCCTGGAGTGCCCCCGGACTAGCGGGAGGGCCGAGGGATGAGCAGTTCTTC CAWSAPGLAGGPRDEQFF
NA TRBJ1-2 TRBD1 TRBV7-2 TGTGCCAGCAGCTCATCCGGGACAGTCAACTATGGCTACACCTTC CASSSSGTVNYGYTF
NA TRBJ2-7 TRBD2 TRBV4-3 TGCGCCAGCAGCCGCTCATACGGGACTAGCGGGAGAGGAGGCGAGCAGTACTTC CASSRSYGTSGRGGEQYF
NA TRBJ2-7 NA TRBV4-1 TGCGCCAGCAGCCAAGGATGGCGGGACCCCTACGAGCAGTACTTC CASSQGWRDPYEQYF
NA TRBJ1-2 TRBD1 TRBV7-9 TGTGCCAGCAGCTTACGGACAGGGGAGAATGGCTACACCTTC CASSLRTGENGYTF
few TRBJ2-2 NA TRBV4-1 TGCGCCAGCAGCCAAAACAGATTCGCGAACACCGGGGAGCTGTTTTTT CASSQNRFANTGELFF
NA TRBJ2-7 NA TRBV5-1 TGCGCCAGCAGCTTGGTGTCCGGGGGGCCCTACGAGCAGTACTTC CASSLVSGGPYEQYF
once TRBJ2-7 NA TRBV6-6 TGTGCCAGCAGTTACTCGGCAGGGTACTACGAGCAGTACTTC CASSYSAGYYEQYF